A selection of T cell receptor beta chains follows, all from one sample in a study of T cell changes during pregnancy in multiple sclerosis. Measured with immunoSEQ multiplex PCR; TCRdb has only the in-frame clones, and not every one. The table includes about 120,000 clones, approximately 95% detected once. Sequencing was performed on peripheral blood, taken before pregnancy. The receptors here all came from a female donor with multiple sclerosis, enrolled in a pregnancy study. Both conserved end residues are part of each CDR3. Fields, in order: V gene, clone size, J gene, CDR3 protein. Expanded clones get a size class; other rows say once, few or many, or leave the size out.

>TRBV7-8|NA|TRBJ2-4
CASSPEIVQGYGKNIQYF
>TRBV5-8|once|TRBJ2-3
CASSLGVAGSLSDTQYF
>TRBV5-5|NA|TRBJ2-5
CASSYGDRGLQETQYF
>TRBV9|NA|TRBJ2-3
CASSVTSTDTQYF
>TRBV11-2|NA|TRBJ2-7
CASSLGARGQYF
>TRBV11-1|NA|TRBJ2-5
CASRYRDTQETQYF
>TRBV2|NA|TRBJ2-5
CASSGGGRRETQYF
>TRBV10-3|NA|TRBJ1-2
CAISERDTYGYTF
>TRBV7-3|NA|TRBJ2-1
CASSPFSGTYNEQFF
>TRBV5-1|once|TRBJ1-1
CASSADRGMNTEAFF
>TRBV4-1|NA|TRBJ1-1
CASSQVGTGVSTEAFF
>TRBV28|NA|TRBJ2-3
CASTSPAGVGADTQYF
>TRBV28|NA|TRBJ1-4
CAIGTSGTPSTNEKLFF
>TRBV7-3|NA|TRBJ2-5
CASSYGSGGETQYF
>TRBV5-1|once|TRBJ2-1
CASSLLTGGAPAYEQFF
>TRBV2|few|TRBJ1-2
CASSPPVDGYTF
>TRBV6-6|NA|TRBJ2-2
CASRGQGSTGELFF
>TRBV30|NA|TRBJ2-1
CAWTRPMGGGANEQFF
>TRBV1|NA|TRBJ1-1
CTSSLGQVSTEAFF
>TRBV27|NA|TRBJ1-5
CASSPISGMGNQPQHF
>TRBV9|NA|TRBJ1-1
CASSVVRGFGEAFF
>TRBV19|NA|TRBJ1-1
CASSGLGQSTEAFF
>TRBV10-1|NA|TRBJ2-3
CASSESTSGTDTQYF
>TRBV6-1|NA|TRBJ2-2
CASSPRGGELFF
>TRBV6-5|once|TRBJ1-5
CATRRAHNQPQHF
>TRBV19|NA|TRBJ2-7
CASSISMDRGNEQYF
>TRBV19|few|TRBJ1-6
CATRQGYSPLHF
>TRBV6-5|once|TRBJ2-7
CASVSRTSGYYEQYF
>TRBV7-9|once|TRBJ1-1
CASSPHRDSTEAFF
>TRBV7-9|NA|TRBJ2-5
CASSLARGGQVLQETQYF
>TRBV7-9|NA|TRBJ1-1
CASSFGQGVASAEAFF
>TRBV6-5|NA|TRBJ2-7
CASYSQGDSYEQYF
>TRBV6-6|NA|TRBJ2-5
CASSSGQGGKTQYF
>TRBV6-1|NA|TRBJ1-3
CASGGRAGNTIYF
>TRBV4-1|NA|TRBJ1-2
CASSHPRARGVDGYTF
>TRBV2|NA|TRBJ2-5
CASTRGLAKETQYF
>TRBV4-2|NA|TRBJ1-5
CASSQDGQPPQPQHF
>TRBV4-1|NA|TRBJ2-7
CASSPRNPYEQYF
>TRBV4-2|few|TRBJ2-7
CASRTGPSAYEQYF
>TRBV5-1|NA|TRBJ2-7
CASSLVPGLQTYEQYF
>TRBV11-1|NA|TRBJ2-3
CASSLDVSSTDTQYF
>TRBV6-5|NA|TRBJ1-5
CASSDTSNQPQHF
>TRBV29-1|once|TRBJ2-7
CSVGAGIYEQYF
>TRBV21-1|NA|TRBJ2-6
CASSKGSSGANVLTF
>TRBV5-4|NA|TRBJ2-1
CASKNGGAYNEQFF
>TRBV9|NA|TRBJ1-1
CASSVAQGDTEAFF
>TRBV30|NA|TRBJ2-5
CACSQGRETQYF
>TRBV6-1|once|TRBJ2-7
CASSDRDRGLYEQYF